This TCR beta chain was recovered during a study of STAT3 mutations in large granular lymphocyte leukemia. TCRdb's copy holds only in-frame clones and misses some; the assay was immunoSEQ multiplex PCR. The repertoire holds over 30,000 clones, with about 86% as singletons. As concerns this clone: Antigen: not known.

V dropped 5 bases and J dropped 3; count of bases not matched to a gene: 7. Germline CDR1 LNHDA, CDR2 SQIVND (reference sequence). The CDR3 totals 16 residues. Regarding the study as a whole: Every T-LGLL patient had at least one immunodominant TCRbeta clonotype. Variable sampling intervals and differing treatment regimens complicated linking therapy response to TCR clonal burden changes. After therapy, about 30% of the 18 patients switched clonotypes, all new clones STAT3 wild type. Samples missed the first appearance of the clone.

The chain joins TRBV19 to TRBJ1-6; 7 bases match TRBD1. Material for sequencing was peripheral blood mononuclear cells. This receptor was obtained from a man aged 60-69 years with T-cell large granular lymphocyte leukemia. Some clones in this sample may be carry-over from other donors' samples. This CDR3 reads CASSSRQGHYNSPLHF. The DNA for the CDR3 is TGTGCCAGTAGTTCCCGACAGGGACACTATAATTCACCCCTCCACTTT.